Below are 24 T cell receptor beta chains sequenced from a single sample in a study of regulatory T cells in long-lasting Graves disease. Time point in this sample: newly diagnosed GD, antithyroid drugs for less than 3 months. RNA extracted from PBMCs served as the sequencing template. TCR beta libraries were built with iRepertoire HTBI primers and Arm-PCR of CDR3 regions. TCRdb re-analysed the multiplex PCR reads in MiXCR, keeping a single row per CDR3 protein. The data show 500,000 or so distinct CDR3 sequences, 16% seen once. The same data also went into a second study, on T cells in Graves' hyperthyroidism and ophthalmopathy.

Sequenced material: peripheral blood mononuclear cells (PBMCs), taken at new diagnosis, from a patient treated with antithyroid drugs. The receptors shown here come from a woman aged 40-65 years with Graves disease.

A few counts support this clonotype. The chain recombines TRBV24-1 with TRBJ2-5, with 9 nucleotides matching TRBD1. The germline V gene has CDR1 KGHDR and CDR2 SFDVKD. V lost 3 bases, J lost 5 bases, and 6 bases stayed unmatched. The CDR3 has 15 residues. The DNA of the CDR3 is TGTGCCACCAGTGATACACAGGGGGCCCTGGAGACCCAGTACTTC. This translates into CATSDTQGALETQYF.

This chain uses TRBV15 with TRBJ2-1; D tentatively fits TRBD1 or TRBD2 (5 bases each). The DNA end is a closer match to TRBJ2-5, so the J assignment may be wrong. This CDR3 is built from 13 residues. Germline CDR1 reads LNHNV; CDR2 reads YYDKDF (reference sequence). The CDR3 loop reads CATRDANQETQYF. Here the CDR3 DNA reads TGTGCCACCCGGGACGCGAACCAAGAGACCCAGTACTTC.

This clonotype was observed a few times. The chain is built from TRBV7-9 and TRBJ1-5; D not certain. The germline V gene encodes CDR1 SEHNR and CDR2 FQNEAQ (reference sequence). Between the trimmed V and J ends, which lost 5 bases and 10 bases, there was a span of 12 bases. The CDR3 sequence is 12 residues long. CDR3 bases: TGTGCCAGCAGCGTGGACCGGTCACCCCAGCATTTT. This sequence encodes CASSVDRSPQHF.

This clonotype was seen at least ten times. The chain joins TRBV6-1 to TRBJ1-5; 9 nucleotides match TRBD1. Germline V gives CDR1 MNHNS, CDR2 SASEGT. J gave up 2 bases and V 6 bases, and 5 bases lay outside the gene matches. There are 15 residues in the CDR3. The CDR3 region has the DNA TGTGCCAGCAGAGAAACAGGGGGCGGCAATCAGCCCCAGCATTTT. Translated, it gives CASRETGGGNQPQHF.

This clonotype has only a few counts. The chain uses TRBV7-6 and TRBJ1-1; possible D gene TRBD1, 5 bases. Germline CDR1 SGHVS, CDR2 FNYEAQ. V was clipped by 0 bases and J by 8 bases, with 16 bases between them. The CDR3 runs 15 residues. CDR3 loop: CASSLAPRSGGEAFF. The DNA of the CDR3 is TGTGCCAGCAGCTTAGCGCCCCGGTCGGGGGGAGAAGCTTTCTTT.

The CDR3 DNA follows: TGTGCCAGCAGCTCCAATGACATAGGGGACCTCACTCAGTACTTC. As protein: CASSSNDIGDLTQYF. The genes are TRBV11-2 and TRBJ2-4; D may be TRBD1 or TRBD2 (5 bases each). Germline CDR1 reads SGHAT; CDR2 reads FQNNGV. The CDR3 contains 15 residues. Deletions cut 4 bases from V and 12 bases from J, with 22 bases between.

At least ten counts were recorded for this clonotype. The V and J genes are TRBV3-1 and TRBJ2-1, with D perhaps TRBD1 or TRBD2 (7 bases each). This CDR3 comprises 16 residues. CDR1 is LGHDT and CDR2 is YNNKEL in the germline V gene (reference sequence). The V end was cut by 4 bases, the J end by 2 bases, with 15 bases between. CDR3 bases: TGTGCCAGCAGCCCAGGGGGGGGACCTCCCTACAATGAGCAGTTCTTC. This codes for CASSPGGGPPYNEQFF.

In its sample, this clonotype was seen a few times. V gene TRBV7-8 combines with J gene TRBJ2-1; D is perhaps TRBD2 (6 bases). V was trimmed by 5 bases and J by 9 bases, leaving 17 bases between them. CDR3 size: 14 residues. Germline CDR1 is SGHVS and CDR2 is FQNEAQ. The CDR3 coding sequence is TGTGCCAGCAGCCCAGCAGGGAGGTGGCCTGAGCAGTTCTTC. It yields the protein CASSPAGRWPEQFF.

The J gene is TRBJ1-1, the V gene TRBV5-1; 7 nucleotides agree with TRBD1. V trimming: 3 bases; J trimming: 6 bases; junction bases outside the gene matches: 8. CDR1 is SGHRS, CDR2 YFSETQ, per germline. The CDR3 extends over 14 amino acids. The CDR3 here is CASSSTGSGSEAFF. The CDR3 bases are TGCGCCAGCAGCTCGACAGGGTCTGGGTCTGAAGCTTTCTTT.

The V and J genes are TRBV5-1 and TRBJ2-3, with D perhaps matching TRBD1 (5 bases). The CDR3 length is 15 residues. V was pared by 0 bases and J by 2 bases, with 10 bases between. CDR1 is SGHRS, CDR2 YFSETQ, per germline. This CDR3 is CASSLEGLHTDTQYF. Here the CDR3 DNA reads TGCGCCAGCAGCTTGGAGGGGCTCCACACAGATACGCAGTATTTT.

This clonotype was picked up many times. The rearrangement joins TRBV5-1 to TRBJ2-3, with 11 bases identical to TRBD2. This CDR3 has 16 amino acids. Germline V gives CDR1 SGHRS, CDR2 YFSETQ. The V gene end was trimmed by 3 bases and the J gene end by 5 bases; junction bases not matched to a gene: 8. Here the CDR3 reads CASSWGTSGGGDTQYF. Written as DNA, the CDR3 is TGCGCCAGCAGCTGGGGGACTAGCGGTGGAGGAGATACGCAGTATTTT.

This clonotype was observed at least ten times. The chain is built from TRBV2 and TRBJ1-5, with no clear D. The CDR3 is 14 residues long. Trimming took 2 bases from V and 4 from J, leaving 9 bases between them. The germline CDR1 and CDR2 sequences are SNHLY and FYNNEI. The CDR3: CASSEISSNQPQHF. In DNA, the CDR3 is TGTGCCAGCAGTGAAATTAGCAGTAATCAGCCCCAGCATTTT.

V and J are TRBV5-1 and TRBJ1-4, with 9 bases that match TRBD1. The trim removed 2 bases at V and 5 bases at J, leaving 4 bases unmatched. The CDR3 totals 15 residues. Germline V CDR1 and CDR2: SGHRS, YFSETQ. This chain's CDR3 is CASSFTGGPNEKLFF. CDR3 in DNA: TGCGCCAGCAGCTTTACAGGGGGCCCAAATGAAAAACTGTTTTTT.

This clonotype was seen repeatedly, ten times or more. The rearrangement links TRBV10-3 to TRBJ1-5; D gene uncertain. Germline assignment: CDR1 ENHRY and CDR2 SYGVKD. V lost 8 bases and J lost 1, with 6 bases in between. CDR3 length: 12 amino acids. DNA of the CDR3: TGTGCCATCGGCGGGAGCAATCAGCCCCAGCATTTT. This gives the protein CAIGGSNQPQHF.

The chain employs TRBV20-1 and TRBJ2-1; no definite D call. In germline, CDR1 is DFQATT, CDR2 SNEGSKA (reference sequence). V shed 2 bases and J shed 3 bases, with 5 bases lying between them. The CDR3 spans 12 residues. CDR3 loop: CSARWDYNEQFF. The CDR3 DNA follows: TGCAGTGCTAGATGGGACTACAATGAGCAGTTCTTC.

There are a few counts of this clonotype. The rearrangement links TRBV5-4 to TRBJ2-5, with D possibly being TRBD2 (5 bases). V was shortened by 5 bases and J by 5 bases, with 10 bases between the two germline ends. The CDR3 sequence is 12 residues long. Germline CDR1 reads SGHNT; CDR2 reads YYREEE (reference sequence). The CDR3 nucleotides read TGTGCCAGCAGTCCGGACTGGGAGACCCAGTACTTC. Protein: CASSPDWETQYF.

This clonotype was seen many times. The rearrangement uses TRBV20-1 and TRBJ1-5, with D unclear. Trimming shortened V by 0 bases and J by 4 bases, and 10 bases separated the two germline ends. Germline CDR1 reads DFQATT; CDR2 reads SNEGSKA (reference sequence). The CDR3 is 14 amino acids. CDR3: CSARDQGGNQPQHF. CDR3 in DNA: TGCAGTGCTAGAGATCAAGGAGGGAATCAGCCCCAGCATTTT.

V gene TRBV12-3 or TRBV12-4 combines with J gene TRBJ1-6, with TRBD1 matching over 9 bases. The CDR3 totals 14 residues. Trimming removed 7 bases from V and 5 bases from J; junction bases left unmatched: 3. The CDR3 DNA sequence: TGTGCCAGCAAAAGACAGGGGGATAATTCACCCCTCCACTTT. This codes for CASKRQGDNSPLHF.

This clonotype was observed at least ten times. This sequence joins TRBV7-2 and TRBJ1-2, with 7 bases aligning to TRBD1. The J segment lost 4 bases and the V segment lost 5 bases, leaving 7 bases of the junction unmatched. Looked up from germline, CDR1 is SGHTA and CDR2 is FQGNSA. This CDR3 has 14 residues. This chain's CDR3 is CASSPRSGGYGYTF. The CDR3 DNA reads TGTGCCAGCAGCCCGAGATCAGGGGGCTATGGCTACACCTTC.

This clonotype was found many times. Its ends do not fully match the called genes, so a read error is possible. The CDR3 DNA reads as TGTGCCAGCAGTTACTCGAATTCTGGAGGGAACACTGAAGCTTTCTTT. Its translation: CASSYSNSGGNTEAFF. The rearrangement uses TRBV6-4 and TRBJ1-1, with no clear D. Germline lookup yields CDR1 MRHNA and CDR2 SNTAGT. The CDR3 is 16 residues long.

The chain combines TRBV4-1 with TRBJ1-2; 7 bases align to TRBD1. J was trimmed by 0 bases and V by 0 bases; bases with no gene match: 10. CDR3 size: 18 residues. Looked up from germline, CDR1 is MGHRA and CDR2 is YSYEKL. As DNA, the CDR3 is TGCGCCAGCAGCCAAGATCGGCTTGGGACAGCAACTAACTATGGCTACACCTTC. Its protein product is CASSQDRLGTATNYGYTF.

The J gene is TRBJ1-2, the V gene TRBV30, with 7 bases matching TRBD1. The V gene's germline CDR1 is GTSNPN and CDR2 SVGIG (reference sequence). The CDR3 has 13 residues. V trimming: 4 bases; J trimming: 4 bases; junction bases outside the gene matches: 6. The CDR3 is CAWTAQGIYGYTF. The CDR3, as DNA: TGTGCCTGGACCGCACAGGGGATCTATGGCTACACCTTC.

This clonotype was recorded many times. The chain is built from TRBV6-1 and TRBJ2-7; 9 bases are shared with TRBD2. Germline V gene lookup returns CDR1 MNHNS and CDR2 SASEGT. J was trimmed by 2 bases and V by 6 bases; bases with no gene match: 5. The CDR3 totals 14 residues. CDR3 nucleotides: TGTGCCAGCAGATCTAGCGGGGCAACCTACGAGCAGTACTTC. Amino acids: CASRSSGATYEQYF.

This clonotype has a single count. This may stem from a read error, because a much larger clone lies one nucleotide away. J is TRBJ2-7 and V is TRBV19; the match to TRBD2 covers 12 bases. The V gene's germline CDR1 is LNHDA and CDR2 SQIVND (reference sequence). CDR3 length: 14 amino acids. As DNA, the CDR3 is TGTGCCAGTAGTCGGACTAGCGGGGTCTACAAGCAGTACTTC. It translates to CASSRTSGVYKQYF.